The 27 T cell receptor beta chains in this list originate from one sample, sequenced in a study of T cell responses to AZD1222 COVID-19 vaccine. This table comes from immunoSEQ multiplex PCR, and its TCRdb copy is limited to in-frame clones, with some not included. The sample carries around 150,000 clones, roughly nine tenths recorded once. Sequenced here: peripheral blood, sampled 28 days after the second AZD1222 dose. These receptor sequences come from an adult who received the AZD1222 COVID-19 vaccine.

The chain has TRBV3-1 (or the pseudogene TRBV3-2) and TRBJ1-1; D ambiguous. The CDR3 is 13 amino acids. In germline, CDR1 is LGHDT, CDR2 YNNKEL (reference sequence). The germline V and J ends were trimmed by 4 bases and 4 bases, with 10 bases remaining between them. The CDR3 loop reads CASSPSRVTEAFF. Written as DNA, the CDR3 is TGTGCCAGCAGCCCCTCCCGGGTCACTGAAGCTTTCTTT.

The rearrangement joins TRBV6-5 to TRBJ1-5; the match to TRBD1 covers 7 bases. Unmatched junction bases numbered 7, after V lost 6 bases and J lost 8 bases. The CDR3 covers 13 residues. CDR1 and CDR2 from the germline V gene are MNHEY and SVGAGI. As DNA, the CDR3 is TGTGCCAGCAGCCCCGACAGGGACAAGCCCCAGCATTTT. Its translation: CASSPDRDKPQHF.

The rearrangement uses TRBV12-5 and TRBJ1-2; TRBD1 aligns across 12 bases. Germline values: CDR1 LGHNT, CDR2 FRNRAP. The CDR3 is 17 residues long. The V segment lost 0 bases and the J segment 6 bases; nucleotides outside the gene matches: 8. The CDR3: CASGLVAGQGAMDGYTF. CDR3 bases: TGTGCTAGTGGTTTGGTAGCGGGACAGGGGGCTATGGATGGCTACACCTTC.

The gene calls are TRBV6-2 or TRBV6-3 and TRBJ2-3; 8 nucleotides agree with TRBD1. Germline V lookup: CDR1 MNHEY, CDR2 SVGEGT. CDR3 length: 14 amino acids. Losses at the gene ends were 2 bases for V and 9 bases for J; bases not matched to a gene: 7. CDR3 loop: CASSYVQGGQTQYF. The CDR3 DNA reads TGTGCCAGCAGTTACGTACAGGGGGGACAGACGCAGTATTTT.

This rearrangement joins TRBV27 to TRBJ2-3; D is undetermined. From germline, CDR1 is MNHEY and CDR2 SMNVEV (reference sequence). Between the trimmed V and J ends, which lost 2 bases and 6 bases, there was a span of 6 bases. This CDR3 is built from 12 residues. This chain's CDR3 is CASSLGWDTQYF. CDR3 nucleotides: TGTGCCAGCAGTTTAGGATGGGATACGCAGTATTTT.

The rearrangement uses TRBV10-3 and TRBJ2-1, with 8 bases matching TRBD2. V shed 0 bases and J 2 bases; nucleotides not matched to a gene: 0. This CDR3 region has 15 residues. Germline CDR1 ENHRY, CDR2 SYGVKD. The CDR3 sequence: CAISESTSAYNEQFF. CDR3 coding DNA: TGTGCCATCAGTGAGTCGACTAGCGCCTACAATGAGCAGTTCTTC.

This chain connects TRBV15 to TRBJ1-5; D remains unclear. CDR3 length equals 14 residues. Deletions cut 0 bases from V and 0 bases from J, with 3 bases between. CDR1 and CDR2 from the germline V gene are LNHNV and YYDKDF (reference sequence). CDR3 in amino acids: CATSRDSSNQPQHF. CDR3 nucleotide sequence: TGTGCCACCAGCAGAGACTCTAGCAATCAGCCCCAGCATTTT.

This sequence joins TRBV9 and TRBJ2-1; possibly TRBD1 for D (5 bases). This CDR3 has 15 residues. CDR1 SGDLS and CDR2 YYNGEE come from the germline V gene. V lost 0 bases to trimming and J lost 0 bases, with 7 bases between them. The CDR3 nucleotides are TGTGCCAGCAGCGTAGAAGGGGTCTCCTACAATGAGCAGTTCTTC. Amino acids: CASSVEGVSYNEQFF.

This chain joins TRBV24-1 and TRBJ1-1; TRBD1 matches 12 bases. Germline V CDR1 and CDR2: KGHDR, SFDVKD. The J segment lost 1 base and the V segment lost 8 bases, leaving 13 bases of the junction unmatched. This CDR3 region has 18 residues. CDR3 region: CATKEAPGTGGANTEAFF. The DNA for the CDR3 is TGTGCCACCAAAGAGGCCCCCGGGACAGGGGGCGCGAACACTGAAGCTTTCTTT.

The J gene is TRBJ2-3, the V gene TRBV5-1; 14 positions agree with TRBD2. The length of the CDR3 is 16 residues. J lost 1 base, V lost 4 bases, and 2 bases had no gene match. Germline CDR1 and CDR2: SGHRS and YFSETQ. CDR3 loop: CASSPGLAGGTDTQYF. CDR3 DNA: TGCGCCAGCAGCCCGGGACTAGCGGGGGGCACAGATACGCAGTATTTT. The full variable domain, rest sourced from reference TRBV5-1 and TRBJ2-3, is KAGVTQTPRYLIKTRGQQVTLSCSPISGHRSVSWYQQTPGQGLQFLFEYFSETQRNKGNFPGRFSGRQFSNSRSEMNVSTLELGDSALYLCASSPGLAGGTDTQYFGPGTRLTVL.

The rearrangement uses TRBV12-5 and TRBJ2-7; D not certain. This CDR3 region has 12 residues. Germline V gene lookup returns CDR1 LGHNT and CDR2 FRNRAP. Trimming shortened V by 2 bases and J by 1 base, and 3 bases separated the two germline ends. The CDR3 reads CASGLLSYEQYF. The CDR3 bases are TGTGCTAGTGGTTTGTTGTCCTACGAGCAGTACTTC.

This clone came up once. The rearrangement uses TRBV21-1 and TRBJ1-6. TRBV21-1 corresponds to a pseudogene. The CDR3 totals 17 residues. For the CDR3, the DNA is TGTGCCAGCAGCAAAGATGAAGGGTACTCCTATAATTCACCCCTCCACTTT. It is translated as CASSKDEGYSYNSPLHF.

CDR3 region: CASSPDGLNQPQHF. For the CDR3, the DNA is TGTGCCAGCTCGCCGGACGGATTAAATCAGCCCCAGCATTTT. The chain is built from TRBV18 and TRBJ1-5; D gene unclear. Trimming cost V 6 bases and J 4 bases, with 13 bases left between them. This CDR3 spans 14 amino acids. Germline V CDR1 and CDR2: KGHSH, LQKENI. The full variable domain, completed using reference TRBV18 and TRBJ1-5, is NAGVMQNPRHLVRRRGQEARLRCSPMKGHSHVYWYRQLPEEGLKFMVYLQKENIIDESGMPKERFSAEFPKEGPSILRIQQVVRGDSAAYFCASSPDGLNQPQHFGDGTRLSIL.

This chain joins TRBV19 and TRBJ2-6; D not resolved. Germline-derived CDR1 and CDR2 are LNHDA and SQIVND (reference sequence). Trimming stripped 9 bases from V and 1 base from J, with 13 bases between. The CDR3 contains 15 residues. CDR3 coding DNA: TGTGCCAGCACCTTTGGGCAATCTGGGGCCAACGTCCTGACTTTC. It encodes CASTFGQSGANVLTF.

V is TRBV7-2 and J is TRBJ1-5, with D hard to call. With 5 bases removed from V and 2 bases from J, the gap between germline ends came to 16 bases. CDR1 is SGHTA, CDR2 FQGNSA, per germline. This CDR3 has 16 amino acids. The CDR3 region is CASSPRGGMGNQPQHF. CDR3 nucleotide sequence: TGTGCCAGCAGCCCCCGCGGAGGGATGGGCAATCAGCCCCAGCATTTT.

The chain carries TRBV9 and TRBJ2-4; 7 bases match TRBD1. The V gene's germline CDR1 is SGDLS and CDR2 YYNGEE. The V gene end was trimmed by 3 bases and the J gene end by 7 bases; junction bases not matched to a gene: 7. There are 14 residues in the CDR3. The CDR3 loop is CASSADRVGNIQYF. In DNA form, the CDR3 reads TGTGCCAGCAGCGCCGACAGGGTGGGTAACATTCAGTACTTC.

The chain is built from TRBV3-1 (or the pseudogene TRBV3-2) and TRBJ1-2; 7 nucleotides agree with TRBD1. The CDR3 covers 17 residues. From germline, CDR1 is LGHDT and CDR2 YNNKEL (reference sequence). V lost 4 bases to trimming and J lost 1 base; unmatched junction nucleotides: 12. DNA for the CDR3: TGTGCCAGCAGCCCCCGCTCGACAGGGCCATATAACTATGGCTACACCTTC. This codes for CASSPRSTGPYNYGYTF.

This chain links TRBV5-1 with TRBJ1-3; TRBD1 might be the D (5 bases). The CDR3 is made up of 15 amino acids. The germline V gene encodes CDR1 SGHRS and CDR2 YFSETQ. V was trimmed by 4 bases and J by 6 bases, leaving 17 bases between them. This chain's CDR3 is CASSPGRTSLNTIYF. CDR3 bases: TGCGCCAGCAGCCCGGGACGGACAAGTTTAAACACCATATATTTT. The variable domain in full, completed from reference TRBV5-1 and TRBJ1-3, reads KAGVTQTPRYLIKTRGQQVTLSCSPISGHRSVSWYQQTPGQGLQFLFEYFSETQRNKGNFPGRFSGRQFSNSRSEMNVSTLELGDSALYLCASSPGRTSLNTIYFGEGSWLTVV.

V usage is TRBV10-2 and J usage is TRBJ2-1; 7 bases are a match to TRBD2. This CDR3 spans 14 amino acids. In germline, CDR1 is WSHSY, CDR2 SAAADI. The trim removed 4 bases at V and 6 bases at J, leaving 6 bases unmatched. CDR3 nucleotides: TGCGCCAGCAGTGTTGGGGGGGAGCTCAATGAGCAGTTCTTC. Its protein is CASSVGGELNEQFF.

This clone was counted between two and nine times. The chain uses TRBV7-9 and TRBJ1-1; 10 bases map to TRBD1. The CDR3 is 14 amino acids. V was pared by 5 bases and J by 9 bases, with 9 bases of the junction left unmatched. The germline V gene has CDR1 SEHNR and CDR2 FQNEAQ (reference sequence). The CDR3 nucleotides are TGTGCCAGCAGCCCAGGAAGAGACAGGGGGCAAGCTTTCTTT. Amino acids: CASSPGRDRGQAFF.

V is TRBV7-9 and J is TRBJ1-1; D remains unclear. V dropped 5 bases and J dropped 1 base, with 5 bases sitting between them. The CDR3 consists of 12 residues. CDR1 is SEHNR and CDR2 is FQNEAQ in the germline V gene (reference sequence). As DNA, the CDR3 is TGTGCCAGCAGCGTGCAGAACACTGAAGCTTTCTTT. Protein product: CASSVQNTEAFF.

The chain carries TRBV4-1 and TRBJ2-2, with D tentatively TRBD1 (6 bases). Germline V gives CDR1 MGHRA, CDR2 YSYEKL. Trimming shortened V by 2 bases and J by 6 bases, and 13 bases separated the two germline ends. The CDR3 totals 15 residues. The CDR3 loop reads CASSQLLQGSGELFF. CDR3 in DNA: TGCGCCAGCAGCCAACTTCTACAGGGATCCGGGGAGCTGTTTTTT.

This sequence joins TRBV12-5 and TRBJ1-5; no firm D call. With 6 bases removed from V and 4 bases from J, the gap between germline ends came to 13 bases. The CDR3 extends over 14 amino acids. The V gene's germline CDR1 is LGHNT and CDR2 FRNRAP. CDR3 region: CASGEPEPNQPQHF. Here the CDR3 DNA reads TGTGCTAGTGGGGAACCGGAACCAAATCAGCCCCAGCATTTT.

The sample holds one count of this clone. The chain joins TRBV9 to TRBJ1-1; 10 nucleotides match TRBD1. The germline V gene has CDR1 SGDLS and CDR2 YYNGEE. With V trimmed by 5 bases and J by 9 bases, 7 bases remained unmatched. CDR3 size: 13 residues. The CDR3: CASSPGQGGKAFF. The CDR3 DNA follows: TGTGCCAGCAGTCCTGGACAGGGGGGAAAAGCTTTCTTT.

This chain joins TRBV12-3 or TRBV12-4 and TRBJ2-5; D is perhaps TRBD1 or TRBD2 (5 bases each). Trimming shortened V by 5 bases and J by 14 bases, and 18 bases separated the two germline ends. CDR3 size: 12 residues. CDR3 loop: CASSPSTGRQYF. The CDR3 DNA reads TGTGCCAGCAGTCCTTCTACGGGGCGCCAATACTTC.

This sequence joins TRBV21-1 and TRBJ1-2; TRBD1 is the table's D call, not checked against the DNA. TRBV21-1 is a known pseudogene. CDR3 size: 14 residues. CDR3 nucleotides: TGTGCCAGCGATGGGGACACCTACAACTATGGCTACACCTTC. This encodes CASDGDTYNYGYTF.

The chain carries TRBV4-2 and TRBJ1-1; D gene unclear. V lost 1 base and J lost 1, with 4 bases in between. In germline, CDR1 is LGHNA, CDR2 YNFKEQ. CDR3 length equals 13 residues. The CDR3 protein is CASSQGGNTEAFF. CDR3 in DNA: TGTGCCAGCAGCCAAGGGGGGAACACTGAAGCTTTCTTT.